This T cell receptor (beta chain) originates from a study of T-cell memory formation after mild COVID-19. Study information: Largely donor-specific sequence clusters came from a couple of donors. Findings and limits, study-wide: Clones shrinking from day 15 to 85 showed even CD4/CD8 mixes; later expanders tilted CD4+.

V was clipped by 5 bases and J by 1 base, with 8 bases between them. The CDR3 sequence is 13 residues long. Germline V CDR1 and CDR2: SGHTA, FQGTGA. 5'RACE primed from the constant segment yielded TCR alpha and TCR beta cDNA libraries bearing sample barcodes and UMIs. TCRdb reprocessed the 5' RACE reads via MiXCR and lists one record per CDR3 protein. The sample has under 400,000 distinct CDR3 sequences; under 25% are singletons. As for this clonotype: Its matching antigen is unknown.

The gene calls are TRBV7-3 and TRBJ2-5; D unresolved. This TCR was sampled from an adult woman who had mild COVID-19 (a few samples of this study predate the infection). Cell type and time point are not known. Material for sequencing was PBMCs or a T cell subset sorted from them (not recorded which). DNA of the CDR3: TGTGCCAGCAGCCAACTCTCCCAAGAGACCCAGTACTTC. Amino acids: CASSQLSQETQYF. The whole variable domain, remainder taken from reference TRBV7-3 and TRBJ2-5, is GAGVSQTPSNKVTEKGKYVELRCDPISGHTALYWYRQSLGQGPEFLIYFQGTGAADDSGLPNDRFFAVRPEGSVSTLKIQRTERGDSAVYLCASSQLSQETQYFGPGTRLLVL.